This paragraph covers one T cell receptor beta chain sequence. Its antigen is still unknown. These data originate in a study of cytomegalovirus exposure and HLA in healthy donors. The study ran its PCR with 60 Vbeta and 13 Jbeta primers. TCRdb keeps only in-frame clones here, not all; method: immunoSEQ multiplex PCR. Of some 120,000 clones listed, 17% are singletons. Whole-study results and caveats: Later analysis reportedly placed an Asian-associated ancestry cluster below the roughly 680-donor mean in N-insertions. Prior analysis indicated that the majority of TCR beta V segments exhibited productivity approximately 87% or approximately 30% of the time. Highly shared sequence variants in one cluster were likely a sequencing artifact.

The CDR3 spans 13 residues. Trimming removed 2 bases from V and 5 bases from J, with 9 bases in between. Germline V CDR1 and CDR2: MDHEN, SYDVKM. The material sequenced was PBMCs. The sequence was obtained from a female donor in good health and CMV-seropositive. The V gene is TRBV28, the J gene TRBJ2-5; tentative D call: TRBD2 (5 bases). The DNA for the CDR3 is TGTGCCAGCAGTTTAGCTAGCACGGAGACCCAGTACTTC. It translates to CASSLASTETQYF.